The rows below give T cell receptor beta chains drawn from one sample of a study of cytomegalovirus exposure and HLA in healthy donors. Profiled with immunoSEQ multiplex PCR; TCRdb holds only in-frame clones, not every one. This table has over 150,000 clones, 84% appearing once. The material sequenced was PBMCs. The receptors here all came from a man younger than 30 in good health and CMV-seronegative. Both conserved end residues are part of each CDR3. Fields, in order: clone size, V gene, J gene, D gene, CDR3 DNA, CDR3 protein. D genes are given only for firm matches. Clone size is stated in some rows and not others, as once, few, many or a class when expanded.

.	TRBV5-1	TRBJ2-7	.	TGCGCCAGCAGCCCTAACACAGGGAGCTACGAGCAGTACTTC	CASSPNTGSYEQYF
.	TRBV27	TRBJ2-1	TRBD2	TGTGCCAGCAGTAGCGGGAGGGCATCAGGTGAGCAGTTCTTC	CASSSGRASGEQFF
.	TRBV2	TRBJ1-2	TRBD1	TGTGCCAGCAGAGCAGGGGGGACAGCTAACTATGGCTACACCTTC	CASRAGGTANYGYTF
.	TRBV7-9	TRBJ1-6	.	TGTGCCAGCAGCCGGGGCGGGGGGATTCCGCCCCTCAATTCACCCCTCCACTTT	CASSRGGGIPPLNSPLHF
.	TRBV11-3	TRBJ1-1	TRBD1	TGTGCCAGCAGCTTCCAAGGGGGCAAAGCTTTCTTT	CASSFQGGKAFF
.	TRBV27	TRBJ2-2	.	TGTGCCAGCAGTTTTGTCTCTGAGCATACCGGGGAGCTGTTTTTT	CASSFVSEHTGELFF
.	TRBV7-9	TRBJ2-7	TRBD1	TGTGCCAGCAGCCCGCCCCCGGGACAGGGTTACTACGAGCAGTACTTC	CASSPPPGQGYYEQYF
.	TRBV9	TRBJ2-7	.	TGTGCCAGCAGCCGGGATCCTGGGTCCGAGCAGTACTTC	CASSRDPGSEQYF
once	TRBV5-1	TRBJ1-6	.	TGCGCCAGCAGCTTGGCCACGGCAGGAACTAATTCACCCCTCCACTTT	CASSLATAGTNSPLHF
few	TRBV6-5	TRBJ1-1	.	TGTGCCAGCAGTTACTCGGCCGGGAAAGACACTGAAGCTTTCTTT	CASSYSAGKDTEAFF
.	TRBV7-9	TRBJ1-1	.	TGTGCCAGCAGCGGAACCACAGGGCTCACTGAAGCTTTCTTT	CASSGTTGLTEAFF
few	TRBV25-1	TRBJ1-4	.	TGTGCCAGCAGTGAATTTATAACAGTACAGAATGAAAAACTGTTTTTT	CASSEFITVQNEKLFF
.	TRBV7-9	TRBJ1-2	TRBD1	TGTGCCAGCAGCTCGGGACAGGTGAACTATGGCTACACCTTC	CASSSGQVNYGYTF
few	TRBV28	TRBJ1-3	TRBD1	TGTGCCAGTTCGGACAGGGGGAACACCATATATTTT	CASSDRGNTIYF
.	TRBV28	TRBJ2-4	.	TGTGCCAGCAGTTTGAGGGCCCTAGCCAAAAACATTCAGTACTTC	CASSLRALAKNIQYF
once	TRBV6-1	TRBJ2-3	.	TGTGCCAGCAGCCCTTTGCGGGTTCTCCCAGATACGCAGTATTTT	CASSPLRVLPDTQYF